The rows below give T cell receptor beta chains drawn from one sample of a study of regulatory T cells in long-lasting Graves disease. TCRdb re-called the multiplex PCR reads with MiXCR, one entry per CDR3 protein. The data show around 450,000 distinct CDR3 sequences, about 15% seen once. These data are also associated with another study on T cells in Graves' hyperthyroidism and ophthalmopathy.

The specimen was peripheral blood mononuclear cells (PBMCs), collected at new diagnosis, from a patient treated with antithyroid drugs. The receptors stem from a woman aged 25 to 45 with Graves disease. Both conserved end residues are trimmed from each CDR3. A row's size may be missing; if present it is once, few, many or a size class.

CDR3aa	abundance	v_gene	j_gene
ASSPNAGGSEQY	many	TRBV14	TRBJ2-7
ASSLALGGREFHEQY	many	TRBV12-3/TRBV12-4	TRBJ2-7
GGYEQY	.	TRBV28	TRBJ2-7
ASSKTSPGETQY	few	TRBV4-1	TRBJ2-5
ASSPDRGISQPQH	.	TRBV6-1	TRBJ1-5
ASSLVRSYNEQF	many	TRBV28	TRBJ2-1
ASSYHTSDGYT	few	TRBV6-5	TRBJ1-2
ASSFKGAREQY	.	TRBV11-2	TRBJ2-7
ASSPLREGPRSDTQY	many	TRBV11-2	TRBJ2-3
ASSSVGMNTDTQY	many	TRBV5-1	TRBJ2-3
ASSFTQSAYEQY	.	TRBV5-6	TRBJ2-7
ASLGAGVRMNTEAF	many	TRBV6-1	TRBJ1-1
ASSLRRYNEQF	few	TRBV12-3/TRBV12-4	TRBJ2-1
ASSPWTSGPTYEQY	many	TRBV6-1	TRBJ2-7
ASSFTGTSGIYEQY	.	TRBV28	TRBJ2-7
ASSFLAEHTDTQY	many	TRBV4-2	TRBJ2-3
ASSPTALYNEQF	many	TRBV11-1	TRBJ2-1
ASKSVAGEGQPQH	many	TRBV5-5	TRBJ1-5
ASSFGQSTDTQY	.	TRBV7-3	TRBJ2-3
ASSYSPGTEQY	many	TRBV6-5	TRBJ2-7
ASSPFRGLTYNEQF	few	TRBV6-1	TRBJ2-1
ASSGEKNSPLH	many	TRBV12-3/TRBV12-4	TRBJ1-6
ASSGWGETQY	many	TRBV2	TRBJ2-5
ASSEAENSPLH	.	TRBV2	TRBJ1-6
SARDFKAGTEAF	many	TRBV20-1	TRBJ1-1
ATSDLFYNEQF	many	TRBV24-1	TRBJ2-1
ASSEWTGSSYEQY	many	TRBV6-1	TRBJ2-7
ASSVAGPEWGSSGNTIY	few	TRBV6-1	TRBJ1-3
ASSATTTGTSGKNIQY	.	TRBV19	TRBJ2-4
ASSEGDIHGYT	many	TRBV6-1	TRBJ1-2
ASSFVLAEQF	many	TRBV12-3/TRBV12-4	.
ATSRAATGVSYGYT	few	TRBV15	TRBJ1-2
ASSLGQAISYEQY	.	TRBV12-3/TRBV12-4	TRBJ2-7
SARDRDRGINEQY	.	TRBV20-1	TRBJ2-7
ASRGTGGSVGYT	many	TRBV27	TRBJ1-2
ASSSGGREQF	many	TRBV27	TRBJ2-1
ASSYSLGGTDTQY	.	TRBV28	TRBJ2-3
SARNRGRRAF	few	TRBV20-1	TRBJ1-1
ASSSTSSAVQF	many	TRBV6-9	TRBJ2-1
ASRSVNTEAF	.	TRBV7-9	TRBJ1-1